This is a list of T cell receptor beta chains from one sample in a study of early T cells in non-severe SARS-CoV-2 infection. Using its own MiXCR run on the 5' RACE reads, TCRdb lists one record per CDR3 protein. The table lists 88,000 or so distinct CDR3 sequences, under 15% of them singletons, with less than 6% in the top ten. The sample taken for sequencing was whole blood. The origin of the receptors is an adult who was a healthcare worker with PCR-confirmed SARS-CoV-2 infection or an uninfected control (not recorded which). Both conserved end residues are part of each CDR3. D genes are given only for firm matches. Not every row has a clone size; where given, it reads once, few, many or a size class.

abundance,v_gene,j_gene,d_gene,CDR3nt,CDR3aa
NA,TRBV2,TRBJ1-2,NA,TGTGCCAGCAGAGATACTGGCTACACCTTC,CASRDTGYTF
NA,TRBV20-1,TRBJ2-3,NA,TGCAGTGCTAGGACAGGCCCAGATACGCAGTATTTT,CSARTGPDTQYF
NA,TRBV10-2,TRBJ1-2,NA,TGCGCCAGCAGTGATTTAGGGAACTATGGCTACACCTTC,CASSDLGNYGYTF
NA,TRBV12-3/TRBV12-4,TRBJ2-3,TRBD2,TGTGCCAGCAGTCCCGGGACTAGCCGAAGCCTCACAGATACGCAGTATTTT,CASSPGTSRSLTDTQYF
NA,TRBV24-1,TRBJ2-3,NA,TGTGCCTCATTACACACAGATACGCAGTATTTT,CASLHTDTQYF
many,TRBV19,TRBJ2-1,TRBD2,TGTGCCAGTAGTAGGCCCGGGTCCCTTATAGCGGGAGTGGATTACAATGAGCAGTTCTTC,CASSRPGSLIAGVDYNEQFF
few,TRBV28,TRBJ2-7,NA,TGTGCCAGCAGTTTGCGGCTAGAGCTGTTCTTC,CASSLRLELFF
NA,TRBV9,TRBJ2-2,NA,TGTGCCAGCAGCGATTCCTTCGGGGAGCTGTTTTTT,CASSDSFGELFF
NA,TRBV7-2,TRBJ2-1,TRBD2,TGTGCCAGCAGCTTAGGAGTAGCGGGAGGGCCGTTCTTC,CASSLGVAGGPFF
NA,TRBV25-1,TRBJ2-1,NA,TGTGCCAGCAGTGACTCGACTAAGCATGAGCAGTTCTTC,CASSDSTKHEQFF
few,TRBV6-5,TRBJ2-1,NA,TGTGCCAGCAGTTCTTTCCGTGGTGAGCAGTTCTTC,CASSSFRGEQFF
many,TRBV10-1,TRBJ2-3,TRBD2,TGCGCCAGCAGTGAAGGACTAGGGGCAGATACGCAGTATTTT,CASSEGLGADTQYF
NA,TRBV28,TRBJ1-6,TRBD1,TGTGCCAGCAGTTGGGGCGCGAGCGGACAGGTTAAGTTTTCACCCCTCCACTTT,CASSWGASGQVKFSPLHF
NA,TRBV16,TRBJ2-7,NA,TGTGCCAGCAGCCACAGGGACGGGGGCGAGCAGTACTTC,CASSHRDGGEQYF
NA,TRBV18,TRBJ1-4,NA,TGTGCCAGCTCATCACGGACCTTTGAAAAACTGTTTTTT,CASSSRTFEKLFF
few,TRBV28,TRBJ2-4,NA,TGTGCCAGCAGCATTAGGACGGGAGCCAAAAACATTCAGTACTTC,CASSIRTGAKNIQYF
few,TRBV4-3,TRBJ2-1,TRBD2,TGCGCCAGCAGCCTTTACAGCGGGAGAGCCTACAATGAGCAGTTCTTC,CASSLYSGRAYNEQFF
many,TRBV4-1,TRBJ2-1,NA,TGCGCCAGCAGCCACGGGCAGAGCAATGAGCAGTTCTTC,CASSHGQSNEQFF
few,TRBV9,TRBJ2-3,TRBD1,TGTGCCAGCAGCGCCCGGCTCGGGACAGCGGAGGTAGATACGCAGTATTTT,CASSARLGTAEVDTQYF
NA,TRBV7-3,TRBJ2-1,TRBD2,TGTGCCAGCAGCATCGGGACTAGCGGGAGCCCCTCCTACAATGAGCAGTTCTTC,CASSIGTSGSPSYNEQFF
NA,TRBV4-1,TRBJ2-3,NA,TGCGCCAGCAGCCAATTTAACGGGGTCACAGATACGCAGTATTTT,CASSQFNGVTDTQYF
NA,TRBV7-3,TRBJ2-3,NA,TGTGCCAGCAGCCTTGTCCCGGGCACAGGCACAGATACGCAGTATTTT,CASSLVPGTGTDTQYF